Listed here are 15 T cell receptor beta chains from one sample, sequenced in a study of T cell changes during pregnancy in multiple sclerosis. TCRdb keeps only in-frame clones here, not all; method: immunoSEQ multiplex PCR. The table includes about 36,000 clones, 85% to 95% detected once. Sequencing was performed on PBMCs (not recorded whether the cells were cultured). Source of these receptors: a female donor with multiple sclerosis, enrolled in a pregnancy study.

Details on this clone: The junction and the germline gene differ at one end; a read error may be behind it. This chain uses TRBV6-5 with TRBJ1-2, with D maybe TRBD1 (5 bases). In germline, CDR1 is MNHEY, CDR2 SVGAGI. The CDR3 consists of 15 residues. This CDR3 reads CASSNSWDVAYGYTF. Here the CDR3 DNA reads TGTGCCAGCAGTAACTCCTGGGACGTGGCCTATGGCTACACCTTC.

This rearrangement joins TRBV10-3 to TRBJ1-4; tentative D call: TRBD1 (5 bases). V lost 0 bases and J 1 base, leaving 12 bases between the germline ends. CDR1 is ENHRY and CDR2 is SYGVKD in the germline V gene. This CDR3 has 17 amino acids. CDR3 nucleotide sequence: TGTGCCATCAGTGAGTCCGCGGGGGGTGGAACTAATGAAAAACTGTTTTTT. Translation: CAISESAGGGTNEKLFF.

The gene calls are TRBV27 and TRBJ1-2; the D gene is possibly TRBD1 (6 bases). Between the trimmed V and J ends, which lost 5 bases and 6 bases, there was a span of 31 bases. Per the germline V gene, CDR1 is MNHEY and CDR2 is SMNVEV (reference sequence). The CDR3 has 19 residues. The CDR3 DNA sequence: TGTGCCAGCAGTCCTATACCTTCGGACAGTTTCTACGTGCGGGATGGCTACACCTTC. The encoded protein is CASSPIPSDSFYVRDGYTF.

V gene TRBV2 combines with J gene TRBJ2-7; 10 bases line up with TRBD1. Trimming removed 8 bases from V and 3 bases from J; junction bases left unmatched: 4. Germline lookup yields CDR1 SNHLY and CDR2 FYNNEI. The CDR3 extends over 13 amino acids. CDR3 sequence: CASHRDRGYEQYF. The CDR3 DNA sequence: TGTGCCAGCCACCGGGACAGGGGCTACGAGCAGTACTTC.

The rearrangement joins TRBV2 to TRBJ2-2, with TRBD2 as a possible D gene (7 bases). Germline lookup yields CDR1 SNHLY and CDR2 FYNNEI. The CDR3 totals 16 residues. V was trimmed by 6 bases and J by 4 bases, leaving 18 bases between them. As DNA, the CDR3 is TGTGCCAGCAGGTTCACGGGAGGAGGGGGCACCGGGGAGCTGTTTTTT. Translated: CASRFTGGGGTGELFF.

The rearrangement links TRBV28 to TRBJ2-7; D is perhaps TRBD2 (6 bases). The CDR3 spans 14 residues. The V gene's germline CDR1 is MDHEN and CDR2 SYDVKM. V lost 7 bases and J lost 7, with 20 bases in between. CDR3 protein: CASNSGDSGGEQYF. CDR3 coding DNA: TGTGCCAGCAACTCTGGGGATAGCGGCGGGGAGCAGTACTTC.

This chain uses TRBV4-2 with TRBJ2-1; TRBD2 agrees at 10 bases. J gave up 8 bases and V 4 bases, and 8 bases lay outside the gene matches. CDR3 length: 15 amino acids. Germline CDR1 is LGHNA and CDR2 is YNFKEQ. The CDR3 coding sequence is TGTGCCAGCAGCCGGGGGCTAGCGGGAGAGTATGAGCAGTTCTTC. Protein product: CASSRGLAGEYEQFF.

The chain carries TRBV5-1 and TRBJ1-2; D call uncertain. The CDR3 spans 14 residues. Germline V CDR1 and CDR2: SGHRS, YFSETQ. Between the trimmed V and J ends, which lost 7 bases and 4 bases, there was a span of 17 bases. CDR3 nucleotides: TGCGCCAGCGGGAGGGAAGGTGGTACCTATGGCTACACCTTC. Translating it yields CASGREGGTYGYTF.

The chain combines TRBV10-1 with TRBJ2-1; 14 nucleotides align to TRBD2. CDR1 and CDR2 from the germline V gene are WNHNN and SYGVQD (reference sequence). The length of the CDR3 is 14 residues. The V gene end was trimmed by 4 bases and the J gene end by 12 bases; junction bases not matched to a gene: 5. The CDR3 reads CASSGGLAGARQFF. In nucleotides, the CDR3 is TGCGCCAGCAGTGGGGGACTAGCGGGAGCTCGGCAGTTCTTC.

This clone has just one count. The rearrangement uses TRBV5-3 and TRBJ2-7; tentative D call: TRBD2 (5 bases). TRBV5-3 is reported as an ORF; its role is uncertain. The length of the CDR3 is 12 residues. Trimming stripped 7 bases from V and 3 bases from J, with 11 bases between. DNA of the CDR3: TGTGCCAGACCCGGGGTAAACTACGAGCAGTACTTC. Translating it yields CARPGVNYEQYF.

V usage is TRBV30 and J usage is TRBJ1-2, with 8 bases that match TRBD1. CDR1 and CDR2 from the germline V gene are GTSNPN and SVGIG (reference sequence). Unmatched junction bases numbered 12, after V lost 8 bases and J lost 7 bases. The CDR3 extends over 13 amino acids. The DNA for the CDR3 is TGTGCCGGGGGCTGGCCAGGGGGCTTTGGCTACACCTTC. Translating gives CAGGWPGGFGYTF.

This chain uses TRBV5-6 with TRBJ2-3, with D perhaps matching TRBD2 (5 bases). This CDR3 is built from 13 residues. Germline CDR1 reads SGHDT; CDR2 reads YYEEEE. V dropped 1 base and J dropped 10 bases, with 13 bases sitting between them. The CDR3 region is CASSLSGRDAQYF. The CDR3 DNA follows: TGTGCCAGCAGCTTGTCGGGTCGGGATGCGCAGTATTTT.

The chain has TRBV9 and TRBJ2-7; D is possibly TRBD1 or TRBD2 (5 bases each). CDR1 and CDR2 (germline): SGDLS, YYNGEE. Trimming left V 0 bases short and J 1 base short, with 11 bases between. The CDR3 loop spans 15 amino acids. The CDR3 sequence is CASSVAWGSSYEQYF. CDR3 bases: TGTGCCAGCAGCGTAGCATGGGGGAGTTCCTACGAGCAGTACTTC.

V gene TRBV9 combines with J gene TRBJ2-7; D may match TRBD1 or TRBD2 (5 bases each). Between the trimmed V and J ends, which lost 2 bases and 1 base, there was a span of 13 bases. Germline values: CDR1 SGDLS, CDR2 YYNGEE. The CDR3 has 15 amino acids. CDR3 sequence: CASSVGDGPSYEQYF. CDR3 sequence (DNA): TGTGCCAGCAGCGTCGGGGACGGACCGTCCTACGAGCAGTACTTC.

The chain has TRBV10-2 and TRBJ2-7, with no clear D. Germline CDR1 and CDR2: WSHSY and SAAADI. V lost 6 bases to trimming and J lost 6 bases, with 21 bases between them. The CDR3 is made up of 15 amino acids. Here the CDR3 reads CASRGFNSKAAEQYF. The CDR3 DNA reads TGCGCCAGCAGGGGTTTTAATTCAAAGGCGGCCGAGCAGTACTTC.